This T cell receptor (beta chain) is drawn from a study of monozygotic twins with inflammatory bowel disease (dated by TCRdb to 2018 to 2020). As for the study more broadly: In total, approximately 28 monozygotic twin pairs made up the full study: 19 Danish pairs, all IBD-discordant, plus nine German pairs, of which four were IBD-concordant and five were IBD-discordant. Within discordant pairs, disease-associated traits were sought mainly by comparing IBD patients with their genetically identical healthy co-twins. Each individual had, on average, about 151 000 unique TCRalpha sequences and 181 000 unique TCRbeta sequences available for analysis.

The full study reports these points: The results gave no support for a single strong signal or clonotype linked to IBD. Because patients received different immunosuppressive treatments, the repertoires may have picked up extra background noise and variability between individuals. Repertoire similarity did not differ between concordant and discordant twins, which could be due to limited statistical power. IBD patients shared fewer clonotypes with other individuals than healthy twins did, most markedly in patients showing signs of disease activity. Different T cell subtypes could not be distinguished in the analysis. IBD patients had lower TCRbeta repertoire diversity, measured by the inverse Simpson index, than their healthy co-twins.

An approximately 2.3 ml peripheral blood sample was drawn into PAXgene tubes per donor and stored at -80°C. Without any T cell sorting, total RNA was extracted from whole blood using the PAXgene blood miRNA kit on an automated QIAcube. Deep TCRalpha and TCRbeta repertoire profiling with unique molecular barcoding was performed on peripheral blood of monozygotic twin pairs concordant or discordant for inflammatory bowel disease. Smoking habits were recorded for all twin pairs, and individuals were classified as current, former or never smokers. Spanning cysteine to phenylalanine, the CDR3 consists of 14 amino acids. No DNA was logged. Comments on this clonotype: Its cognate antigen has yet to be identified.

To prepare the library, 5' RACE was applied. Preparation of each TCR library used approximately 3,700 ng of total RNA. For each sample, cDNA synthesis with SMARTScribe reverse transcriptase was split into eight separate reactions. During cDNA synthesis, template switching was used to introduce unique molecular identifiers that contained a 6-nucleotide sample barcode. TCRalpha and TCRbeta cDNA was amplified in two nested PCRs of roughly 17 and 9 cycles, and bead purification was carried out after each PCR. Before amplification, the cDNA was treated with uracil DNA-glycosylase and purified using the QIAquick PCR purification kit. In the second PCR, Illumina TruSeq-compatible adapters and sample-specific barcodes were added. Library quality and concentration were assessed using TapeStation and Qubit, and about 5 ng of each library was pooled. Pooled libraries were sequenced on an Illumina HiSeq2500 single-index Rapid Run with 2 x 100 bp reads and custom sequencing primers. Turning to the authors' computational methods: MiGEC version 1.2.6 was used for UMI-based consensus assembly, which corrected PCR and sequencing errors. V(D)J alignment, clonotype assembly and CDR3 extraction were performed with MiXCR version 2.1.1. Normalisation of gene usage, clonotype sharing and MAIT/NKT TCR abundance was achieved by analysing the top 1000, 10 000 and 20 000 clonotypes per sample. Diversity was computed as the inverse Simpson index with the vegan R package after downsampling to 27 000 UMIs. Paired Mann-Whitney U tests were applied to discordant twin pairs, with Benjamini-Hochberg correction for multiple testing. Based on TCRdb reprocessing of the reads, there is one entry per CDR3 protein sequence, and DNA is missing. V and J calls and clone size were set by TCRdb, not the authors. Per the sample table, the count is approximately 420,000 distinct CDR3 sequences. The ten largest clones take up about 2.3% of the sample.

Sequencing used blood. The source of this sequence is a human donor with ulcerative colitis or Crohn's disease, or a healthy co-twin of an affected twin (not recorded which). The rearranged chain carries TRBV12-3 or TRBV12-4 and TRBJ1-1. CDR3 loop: CASSHRRMNTEAFF.